The T cell receptor beta chain described here comes from a study of Ad26.COV2.S vaccination and SARS-CoV-2 variants. Study summary: Each vaccinee took Ad26.COV2.S intramuscularly, once or twice 56 days apart.

This CDR3 is 14 amino acids long. Germline values: CDR1 MNHEY, CDR2 SMNVEV (reference sequence). Germline trimming cut 4 bases from V and 4 bases from J; bases unmatched to any gene: 6. This clone has only a few counts. The target antigen is unknown. Only in-frame clones appear in the TCRdb table, and some are missing; sequencing was by immunoSEQ multiplex PCR. The table records 350,000 to 400,000 clones, more than 85% of them present only once. Overall study findings and caveats: Vaccine and placebo recipients had similar non-spike TCR breadth.

Treatment noted: around 19 received Ad26.COV2.S at low or high dose, single or two shots; five or six received placebo; per-sample allocation not given. Repertoires come from day 63 after the first vaccine or placebo injection. In Boston, the donor was an adult between 18-55 years of age. Sequenced here: peripheral blood, sampled in a trial of Ad26.COV2.S vaccine versus placebo. The TCR comes from a person aged 18-60 years who received the Ad26.COV2.S COVID-19 vaccine or a placebo. This rearrangement joins TRBV27 to TRBJ2-7; 8 bases match TRBD1. The CDR3: CASSSYDRGYEQYF. The CDR3, as DNA: TGTGCCAGCAGTTCATACGACAGGGGATACGAGCAGTACTTC.